This T cell receptor (beta chain) was recovered during a study of blood T cells in healthy people across ages. With a J-beta primer mix and a sample-barcoded 5' primer, a second PCR ran roughly 7 to 11 cycles. TCRdb re-derived calls from the 5' RACE reads in MiXCR, one entry per CDR3 protein. The table lists 700,000 or so distinct CDR3 sequences, 22% of them singletons. The CDR3 has 17 residues. Looked up from germline, CDR1 is MNHEY and CDR2 is SMNVEV (reference sequence). The chain couples TRBV27 to TRBJ2-1; no clear D gene. The J call is in doubt because the DNA end fits TRBJ2-5 better. The sample was blood. The TCR was taken from a man between 65 and 85 years old in good health. The CDR3 DNA is TGTGCCAGCAGCCGATCTGGTGGTTCCGGTCCACAAGAGACCCAGTACTTC. The encoded protein is CASSRSGGSGPQETQYF.